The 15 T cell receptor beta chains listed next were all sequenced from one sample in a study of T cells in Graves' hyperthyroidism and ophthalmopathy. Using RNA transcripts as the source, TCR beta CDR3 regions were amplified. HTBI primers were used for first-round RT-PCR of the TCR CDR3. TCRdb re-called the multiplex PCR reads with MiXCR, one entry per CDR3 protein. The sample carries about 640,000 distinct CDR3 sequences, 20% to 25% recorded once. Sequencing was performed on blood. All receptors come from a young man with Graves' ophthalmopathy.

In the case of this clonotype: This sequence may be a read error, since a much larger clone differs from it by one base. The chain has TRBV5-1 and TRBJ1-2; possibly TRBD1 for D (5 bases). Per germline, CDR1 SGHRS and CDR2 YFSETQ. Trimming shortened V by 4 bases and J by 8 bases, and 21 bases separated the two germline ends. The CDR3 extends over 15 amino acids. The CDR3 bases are TGCGCCAGCAGCAGACGACATGGGGCTGATTCAGGCTACACCTTC. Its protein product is CASSRRHGADSGYTF.

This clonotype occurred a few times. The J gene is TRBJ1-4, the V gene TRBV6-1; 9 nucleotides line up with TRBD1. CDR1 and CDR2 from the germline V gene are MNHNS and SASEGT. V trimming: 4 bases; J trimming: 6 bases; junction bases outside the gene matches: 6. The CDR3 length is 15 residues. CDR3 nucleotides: TGTGCCAGCAGTGGAACAGGGGGCGCGTATGAAAAACTGTTTTTT. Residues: CASSGTGGAYEKLFF.

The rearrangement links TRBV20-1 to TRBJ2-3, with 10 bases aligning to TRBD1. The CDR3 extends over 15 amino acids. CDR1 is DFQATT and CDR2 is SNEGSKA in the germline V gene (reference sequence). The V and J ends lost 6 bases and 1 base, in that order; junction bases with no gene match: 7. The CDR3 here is CSAGDRGHGTDTQYF. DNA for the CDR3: TGCAGTGCCGGAGACAGGGGGCACGGCACAGATACGCAGTATTTT.

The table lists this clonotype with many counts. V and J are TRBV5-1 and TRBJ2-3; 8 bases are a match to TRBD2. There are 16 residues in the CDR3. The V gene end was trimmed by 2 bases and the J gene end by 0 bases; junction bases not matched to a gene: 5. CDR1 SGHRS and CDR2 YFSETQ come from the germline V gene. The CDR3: CASSLRSSGSTDTQYF. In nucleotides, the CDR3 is TGCGCCAGCAGCTTAAGGTCTAGCGGGAGCACAGATACGCAGTATTTT.

The CDR3: CAISESTVSYEQYF. In DNA form, the CDR3 reads TGTGCCATCAGTGAGTCGACTGTTTCCTACGAGCAGTACTTC. This rearrangement joins TRBV10-3 to TRBJ2-7; D is ambiguous. CDR1 and CDR2 from the germline V gene are ENHRY and SYGVKD. The germline V and J ends were trimmed by 0 bases and 1 base, with 7 bases remaining between them. The CDR3 is made up of 14 amino acids.

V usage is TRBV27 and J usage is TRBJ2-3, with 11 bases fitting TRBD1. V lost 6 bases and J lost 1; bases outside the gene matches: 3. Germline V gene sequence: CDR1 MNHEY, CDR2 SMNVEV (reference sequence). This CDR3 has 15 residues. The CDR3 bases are TGTGCCAGCAGCGAGGGACAGGGGGGCACAGATACGCAGTATTTT. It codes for CASSEGQGGTDTQYF.

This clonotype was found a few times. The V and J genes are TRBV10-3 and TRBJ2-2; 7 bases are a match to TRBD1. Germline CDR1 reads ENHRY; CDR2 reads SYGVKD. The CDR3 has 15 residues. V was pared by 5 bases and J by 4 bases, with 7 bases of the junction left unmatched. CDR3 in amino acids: CAISQGEVSTGELFF. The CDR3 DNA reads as TGTGCCATCAGTCAGGGGGAAGTTAGCACCGGGGAGCTGTTTTTT.

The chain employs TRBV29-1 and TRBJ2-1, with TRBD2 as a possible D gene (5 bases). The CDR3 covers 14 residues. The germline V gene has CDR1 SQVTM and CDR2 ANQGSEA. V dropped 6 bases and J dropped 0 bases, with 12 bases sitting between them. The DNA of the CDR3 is TGCAGCGTAGAGAGCGGAAACTCCTACAATGAGCAGTTCTTC. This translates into CSVESGNSYNEQFF.

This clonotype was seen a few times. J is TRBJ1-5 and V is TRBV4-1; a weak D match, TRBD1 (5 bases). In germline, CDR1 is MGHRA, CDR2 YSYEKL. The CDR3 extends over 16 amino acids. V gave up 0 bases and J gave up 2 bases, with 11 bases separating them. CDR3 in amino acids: CASSQDGGFGNQPQHF. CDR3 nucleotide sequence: TGCGCCAGCAGCCAAGATGGGGGATTTGGCAATCAGCCCCAGCATTTT.

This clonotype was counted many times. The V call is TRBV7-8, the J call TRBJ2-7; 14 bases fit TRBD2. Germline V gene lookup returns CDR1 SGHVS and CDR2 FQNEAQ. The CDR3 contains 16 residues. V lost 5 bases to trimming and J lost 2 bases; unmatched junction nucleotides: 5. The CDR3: CASSAGLAGETYEQYF. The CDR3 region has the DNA TGTGCCAGCAGCGCGGGACTAGCGGGAGAGACCTACGAGCAGTACTTC.

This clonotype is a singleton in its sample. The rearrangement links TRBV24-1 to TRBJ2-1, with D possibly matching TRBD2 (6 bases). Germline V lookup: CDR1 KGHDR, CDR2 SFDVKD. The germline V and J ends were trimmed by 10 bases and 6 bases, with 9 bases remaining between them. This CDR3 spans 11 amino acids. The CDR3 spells CATLSGNEQFF. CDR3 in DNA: TGTGCCACGCTTAGCGGCAATGAGCAGTTCTTC.

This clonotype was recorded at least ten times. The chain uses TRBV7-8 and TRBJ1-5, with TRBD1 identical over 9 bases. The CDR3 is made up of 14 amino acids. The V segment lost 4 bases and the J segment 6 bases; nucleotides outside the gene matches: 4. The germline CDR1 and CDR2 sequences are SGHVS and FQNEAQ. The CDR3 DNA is TGTGCCAGCAGCTCGGGACAGGGTGTTCAGCCCCAGCATTTT. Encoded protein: CASSSGQGVQPQHF. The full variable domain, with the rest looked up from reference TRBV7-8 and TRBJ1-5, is GAGVSQSPRYKVAKRGQDVALRCDPISGHVSLFWYQQALGQGPEFLTYFQNEAQLDKSGLPSDRFFAERPEGSVSTLKIQRTQQEDSAVYLCASSSGQGVQPQHFGDGTRLSIL.

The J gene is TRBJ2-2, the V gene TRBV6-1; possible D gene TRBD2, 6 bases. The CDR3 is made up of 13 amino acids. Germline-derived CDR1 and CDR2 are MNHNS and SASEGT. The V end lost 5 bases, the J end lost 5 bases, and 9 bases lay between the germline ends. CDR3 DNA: TGTGCCAGCAGTTGGGCGGGAACCGGGGAGCTGTTTTTT. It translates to CASSWAGTGELFF.

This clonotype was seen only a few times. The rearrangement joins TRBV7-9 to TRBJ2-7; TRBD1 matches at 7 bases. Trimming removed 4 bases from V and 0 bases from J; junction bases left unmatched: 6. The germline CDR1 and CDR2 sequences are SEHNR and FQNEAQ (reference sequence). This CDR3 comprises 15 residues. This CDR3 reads CASSSTGTDSYEQYF. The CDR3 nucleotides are TGTGCCAGCAGCTCGACAGGGACCGACTCCTACGAGCAGTACTTC.

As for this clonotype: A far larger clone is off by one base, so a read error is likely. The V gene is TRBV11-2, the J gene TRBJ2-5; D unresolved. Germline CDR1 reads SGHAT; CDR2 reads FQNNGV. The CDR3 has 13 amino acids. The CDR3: CASSLGGGETRYF. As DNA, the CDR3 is TGTGCCAGCAGCTTAGGTGGTGGAGAGACCCGGTACTTC.